Presented here are 28 T cell receptor beta chains from one specimen sequenced in a study of PD-L1 blockade in urothelial cancer. TCRdb's copy holds only in-frame clones and misses some; the assay was immunoSEQ multiplex PCR. The sample consists of under 100,000 clones, around 76% of them appearing once. Specimen: PBMCs, collected around atezolizumab (anti-PD-L1) treatment. The receptors here all came from a man aged 65-85 years with urothelial cancer.

The chain has TRBV10-2 and TRBJ2-6, with D perhaps matching TRBD2 (6 bases). CDR3 length: 17 amino acids. Germline V gene data show CDR1 as WSHSY and CDR2 as SAAADI. V dropped 7 bases and J dropped 2 bases, with 18 bases sitting between them. The CDR3 region is CASTPTGESAGANVLTF. The CDR3 nucleotides are TGCGCCAGCACCCCTACGGGGGAAAGTGCTGGGGCCAACGTCCTGACTTTC.

The gene calls are TRBV5-1 and TRBJ2-5, with D unresolved. The germline CDR1 and CDR2 sequences are SGHRS and YFSETQ. Trimming left V 1 base short and J 2 bases short, with 12 bases between. This CDR3 is built from 15 residues. CDR3 residues: CASSLFSQQQETQYF. The CDR3 DNA reads as TGCGCCAGCAGCTTGTTTTCCCAACAACAAGAGACCCAGTACTTC.

This clone was seen a few times. Different DNA sequences within this sample yield the same CDR3. The chain uses TRBV11-2 and TRBJ2-7, with D unresolved. The germline gives CDR1 SGHAT, CDR2 FQNNGV. Trimming stripped 5 bases from V and 4 bases from J, with 6 bases between. The CDR3 has 11 residues. CDR3: CASSPSYEQYF. The CDR3 bases are TGTGCCAGCAGCCCCTCGTACGAGCAGTACTTC.

This chain joins TRBV10-3 and TRBJ2-5; the D gene is possibly TRBD1 (5 bases). Trimming shortened V by 3 bases and J by 4 bases, and 9 bases separated the two germline ends. Germline V CDR1 and CDR2: ENHRY, SYGVKD. The CDR3 totals 13 residues. CDR3 region: CAISDRTRETQYF. CDR3 coding DNA: TGTGCCATCAGTGATAGGACAAGAGAGACCCAGTACTTC.

The chain uses TRBV7-9 and TRBJ2-1, with TRBD2 identical over 16 bases. The CDR3 is 17 residues long. Germline CDR1 is SEHNR and CDR2 is FQNEAQ (reference sequence). V gave up 5 bases and J gave up 7 bases; unmatched junction bases: 8. In DNA, the CDR3 is TGTGCCAGCAGCCCGGGACTAGCGGGAGGGCTTCGGAATGAGCAGTTCTTC. It is translated as CASSPGLAGGLRNEQFF.

The chain joins TRBV6-5 to TRBJ1-1, with D perhaps matching TRBD1 (5 bases). The ends were cut back, 6 bases at V and 1 base at J, with 12 bases in the middle. Germline CDR1 is MNHEY and CDR2 is SVGAGI. The CDR3 loop spans 14 amino acids. CDR3 in DNA: TGTGCCAGCAGCCCTCCGGACAAGAACACTGAAGCTTTCTTT. It codes for CASSPPDKNTEAFF.

This sequence joins TRBV5-6 and TRBJ2-1; 8 positions agree with TRBD1. Trimming took 7 bases from V and 2 from J; bases not matched to a gene: 5. CDR3 length equals 14 residues. Germline CDR1 SGHDT, CDR2 YYEEEE. CDR3 loop: CASGQGRAYNEQFF. The CDR3 region has the DNA TGTGCCAGCGGACAGGGAAGGGCCTACAATGAGCAGTTCTTC. The full variable domain, rest sourced from reference TRBV5-6 and TRBJ2-1, is DAGVTQSPTHLIKTRGQQVTLRCSPKSGHDTVSWYQQALGQGPQFIFQYYEEEERQRGNFPDRFSGHQFPNYSSELNVNALLLGDSALYLCASGQGRAYNEQFFGPGTRLTVL.

This chain joins TRBV7-9 and TRBJ1-2; the match to TRBD1 covers 7 bases. Germline V gene lookup returns CDR1 SEHNR and CDR2 FQNEAQ (reference sequence). The CDR3 is 13 residues long. Germline trimming cut 5 bases from V and 6 bases from J; bases unmatched to any gene: 6. The CDR3 DNA sequence: TGTGCCAGCAGCAGGCGAGGGGGCGATGGCTACACCTTC. Residues: CASSRRGGDGYTF.

The chain uses TRBV9 and TRBJ2-1; 9 nucleotides line up with TRBD1. CDR1 SGDLS and CDR2 YYNGEE come from the germline V gene. The CDR3 has 16 residues. J was trimmed by 6 bases and V by 0 bases; bases with no gene match: 7. CDR3 sequence: CASSVVGVTGGNEQFF. CDR3 in DNA: TGTGCCAGCAGCGTAGTTGGGGTGACAGGGGGCAATGAGCAGTTCTTC.

The gene calls are TRBV19 and TRBJ1-6, with 7 bases that match TRBD1. Germline CDR1 is LNHDA and CDR2 is SQIVND (reference sequence). The CDR3 is made up of 14 amino acids. Losses at the gene ends were 4 bases for V and 7 bases for J; bases not matched to a gene: 4. The CDR3 loop reads CASSTGQSNSPLHF. The CDR3 DNA sequence: TGTGCCAGTAGTACGGGACAGAGCAATTCACCCCTCCACTTT.

This sequence joins TRBV9 and TRBJ2-7; a possible D gene is TRBD1 (6 bases). Trimming took off 0 bases at V and 3 bases at J, with 10 bases between the two ends. Germline V gene sequence: CDR1 SGDLS, CDR2 YYNGEE. The CDR3 has 14 residues. CDR3 in amino acids: CASSVGPGDYEQYF. CDR3 nucleotide sequence: TGTGCCAGCAGCGTAGGTCCAGGGGACTACGAGCAGTACTTC.

With respect to this clone: Since no conserved phenylalanine or tryptophan closes the CDR3, a read error is the likely cause. It is unclear where the CDR3 begins or ends on the DNA, so no DNA is shown, and the CDR3 is as TCRdb lists it. The V gene is TRBV18, the J gene TRBJ1-3; the listed D gene, TRBD1, was not tested against the DNA. Germline loops: CDR1 KGHSH, CDR2 LQKENI. Both ends counted, the CDR3 spans 13 residues. This chain's CDR3 is CASSPTRNSDSSR.

The V gene is TRBV29-1, the J gene TRBJ1-6; 9 bases fit TRBD1. CDR1 is SQVTM, CDR2 ANQGSEA, per germline. The CDR3 sequence is 17 residues long. V was pared by 6 bases and J by 6 bases, with 15 bases of the junction left unmatched. Written as DNA, the CDR3 is TGCAGCGTGAGATTAGGGACAGGGAATTGGATTAATTCACCCCTCCACTTT. As protein: CSVRLGTGNWINSPLHF.

The chain joins TRBV5-1 to TRBJ2-7; D might be TRBD1 (6 bases). The CDR3 loop spans 16 amino acids. Deletions cut 1 base from V and 1 base from J, with 15 bases between. Germline CDR1 reads SGHRS; CDR2 reads YFSETQ. CDR3 nucleotide sequence: TGCGCCAGCAGCTTGCAGGGGTCCACGAGATCCTACGAGCAGTACTTC. Residues: CASSLQGSTRSYEQYF. Complete variable domain (other parts from reference TRBV5-1 and TRBJ2-7): KAGVTQTPRYLIKTRGQQVTLSCSPISGHRSVSWYQQTPGQGLQFLFEYFSETQRNKGNFPGRFSGRQFSNSRSEMNVSTLELGDSALYLCASSLQGSTRSYEQYFGPGTRLTVT.

V is TRBV5-4 and J is TRBJ2-3; 8 bases match TRBD2. CDR3 length equals 18 residues. Germline V gene sequence: CDR1 SGHNT, CDR2 YYREEE (reference sequence). Trimming cost V 4 bases and J 3 bases; bases outside gene matches: 16. Here the CDR3 DNA reads TGTGCCAGCAGCCCGTGGATGGGGCGGGAGCGGGGGACAGATACGCAGTATTTT. Translation gives CASSPWMGRERGTDTQYF.

The V gene is TRBV2, the J gene TRBJ2-1; D may be TRBD2 (6 bases). V was cut by 8 bases and J by 10 bases, with 12 bases left in between. CDR1 and CDR2 from the germline V gene are SNHLY and FYNNEI. CDR3 length: 11 amino acids. CDR3 in DNA: TGTGCCAGCTGGGGAGGCCAAGAGCAGTTCTTC. It translates to CASWGGQEQFF. Based on the CDR3 plus reference TRBV2 and TRBJ2-1, the full variable domain is EPEVTQTPSHQVTQMGQEVILRCVPISNHLYFYWYRQILGQKVEFLVSFYNNEISEKSEIFDDQFSVERPDGSNFTLKIRSTKLEDSAMYFCASWGGQEQFFGPGTRLTVL.

CDR3 sequence reads: CASSLSPGGWDEAFF. In DNA form, the CDR3 reads TGTGCCAGCAGCCTATCACCAGGGGGATGGGACGAAGCTTTCTTT. The V call is TRBV11-3, the J call TRBJ1-1; 7 bases map to TRBD1. V was clipped by 5 bases and J by 8 bases; unmatched bases: 14. The CDR3 consists of 15 residues. Germline assignment: CDR1 SGHNT and CDR2 YENEEA.

The rearrangement links TRBV29-1 to TRBJ2-5; D is possibly TRBD1 (5 bases). CDR3 size: 14 residues. Trimming shortened V by 4 bases and J by 5 bases, and 17 bases separated the two germline ends. CDR1 is SQVTM and CDR2 is ANQGSEA in the germline V gene. Here the CDR3 DNA reads TGCAGCGTTGCTCATCTGGTAGGGGCCGAGACCCAGTACTTC. It specifies CSVAHLVGAETQYF.

This chain joins TRBV19 and TRBJ1-5; D uncertain. The germline CDR1 and CDR2 sequences are LNHDA and SQIVND (reference sequence). Trimming pared 7 bases from V and 5 bases from J, leaving 9 bases between. This CDR3 spans 12 amino acids. CDR3 amino acids: CASKKEDQPQHF. CDR3 nucleotide sequence: TGTGCCAGTAAGAAGGAGGATCAGCCCCAGCATTTT.

The V and J genes are TRBV2 and TRBJ2-7; no firm D call. Trimming cost V 4 bases and J 2 bases, with 6 bases left between them. This CDR3 region has 12 residues. Germline CDR1 is SNHLY and CDR2 is FYNNEI. The CDR3 sequence is CASSGQTYEQYF. The CDR3 DNA reads TGTGCCAGCAGTGGGCAGACCTACGAGCAGTACTTC.

V usage is TRBV5-4 and J usage is TRBJ2-5; 8 nucleotides line up with TRBD1. V dropped 5 bases and J dropped 2; count of bases not matched to a gene: 8. This CDR3 comprises 15 residues. Per the germline V gene, CDR1 is SGHNT and CDR2 is YYREEE (reference sequence). CDR3 sequence (DNA): TGTGCCAGCAGTCGCGGACAGGGCGGACAAGAGACCCAGTACTTC. Its protein product is CASSRGQGGQETQYF.

CDR3 nucleotide sequence: TGTGCCAGCAGTGAAGGTAGCCGAGCCTACAATGAGCAGTTCTTC. As protein: CASSEGSRAYNEQFF. This chain connects TRBV6-1 to TRBJ2-1; D gene uncertain. Germline CDR1 reads MNHNS; CDR2 reads SASEGT. The CDR3 spans 15 residues. The V end was cut by 1 base, the J end by 2 bases, with 9 bases between.

The chain has TRBV7-2 and TRBJ1-5; 7 bases are a match to TRBD1. Germline V gene data show CDR1 as SGHTA and CDR2 as FQGNSA. The CDR3 has 17 amino acids. The junction had 13 bases not matched to a gene; V was cut back by 1 base and J by 7 bases. The CDR3 nucleotides read TGTGCCAGCAGCTTAGTATCCGGGACAGAAGTATACCAGCCCCAGCATTTT. Translating it yields CASSLVSGTEVYQPQHF.

This chain links TRBV7-2 with TRBJ2-1; 9 bases line up with TRBD2. The CDR3 has 15 residues. In germline, CDR1 is SGHTA, CDR2 FQGNSA. V lost 0 bases to trimming and J lost 3 bases; unmatched junction nucleotides: 0. The chain's CDR3 is CASSLASGGYNEQFF. CDR3 in DNA: TGTGCCAGCAGCTTAGCTAGCGGGGGCTACAATGAGCAGTTCTTC.

This clone was seen only a few times. This chain connects TRBV5-5 to TRBJ2-3; 10 bases line up with TRBD1. From germline, CDR1 is SGHKS and CDR2 YYEKEE (reference sequence). V dropped 0 bases and J dropped 3; count of bases not matched to a gene: 4. This CDR3 comprises 16 residues. The CDR3 nucleotides are TGTGCCAGCAGCTTGGAGGGACAGGGGTGGACAGATACGCAGTATTTT. Translated, it gives CASSLEGQGWTDTQYF.

This CDR3 is CASSLTGTSGRASSYNEQFF. CDR3 nucleotides: TGTGCCAGCAGCCTTACCGGGACTAGCGGGAGGGCGAGCTCCTACAATGAGCAGTTCTTC. The chain has TRBV4-2 and TRBJ2-1; 16 bases align to TRBD2. Germline loops: CDR1 LGHNA, CDR2 YNFKEQ. J was trimmed by 0 bases and V by 4 bases; bases with no gene match: 9. This CDR3 comprises 20 residues.

This clone was seen a few times. The gene calls are TRBV5-5 and TRBJ1-5, with D possibly being TRBD1 (6 bases). The germline gives CDR1 SGHKS, CDR2 YYEKEE (reference sequence). Trimming left V 0 bases short and J 9 bases short, with 19 bases between. The CDR3 sequence is 16 residues long. CDR3 in amino acids: CASSLGGQGADLPQHF. CDR3 nucleotide sequence: TGTGCCAGCAGCTTGGGGGGGCAGGGTGCTGATTTGCCCCAGCATTTT.

The chain couples TRBV19 to TRBJ2-3, with 10 nucleotides matching TRBD2. The V gene's germline CDR1 is LNHDA and CDR2 SQIVND (reference sequence). The CDR3 covers 15 residues. The V and J ends lost 4 bases and 5 bases, in that order; junction bases with no gene match: 6. The CDR3 sequence is CASSNERGGGDTQYF. In DNA form, the CDR3 reads TGTGCCAGTAGTAACGAGCGGGGGGGTGGAGATACGCAGTATTTT.